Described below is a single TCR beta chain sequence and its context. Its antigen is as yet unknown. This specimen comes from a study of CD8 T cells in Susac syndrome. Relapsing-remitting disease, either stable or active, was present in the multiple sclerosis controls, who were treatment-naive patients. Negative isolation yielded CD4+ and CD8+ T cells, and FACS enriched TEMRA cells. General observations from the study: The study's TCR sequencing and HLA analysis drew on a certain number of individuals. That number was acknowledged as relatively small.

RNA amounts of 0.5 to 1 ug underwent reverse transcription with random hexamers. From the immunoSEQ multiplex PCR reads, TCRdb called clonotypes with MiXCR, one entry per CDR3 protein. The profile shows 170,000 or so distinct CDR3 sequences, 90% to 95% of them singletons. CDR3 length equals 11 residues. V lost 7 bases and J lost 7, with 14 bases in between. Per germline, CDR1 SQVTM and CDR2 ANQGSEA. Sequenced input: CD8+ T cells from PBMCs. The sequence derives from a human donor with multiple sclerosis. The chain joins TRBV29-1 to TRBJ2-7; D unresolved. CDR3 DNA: TGCAGCGGTATGGACGCCGGAGAGCAGTACTTC. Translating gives CSGMDAGEQYF.